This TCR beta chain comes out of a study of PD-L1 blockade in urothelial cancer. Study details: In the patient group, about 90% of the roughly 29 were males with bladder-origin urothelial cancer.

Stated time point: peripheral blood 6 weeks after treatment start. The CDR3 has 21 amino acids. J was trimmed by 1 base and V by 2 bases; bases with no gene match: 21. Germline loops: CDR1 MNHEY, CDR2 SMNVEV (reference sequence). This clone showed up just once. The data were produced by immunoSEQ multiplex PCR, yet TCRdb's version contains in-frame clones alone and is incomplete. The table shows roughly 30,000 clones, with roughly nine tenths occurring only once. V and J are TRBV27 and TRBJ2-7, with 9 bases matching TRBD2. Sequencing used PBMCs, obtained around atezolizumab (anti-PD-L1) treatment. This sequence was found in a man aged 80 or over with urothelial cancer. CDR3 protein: CASSLIPRGGISGSGSYEQYF. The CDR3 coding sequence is TGTGCCAGCAGTTTAATACCTCGGGGGGGGATTAGCGGGAGTGGGTCCTACGAGCAGTACTTC.